This T cell receptor beta chain was observed in a study of blood T cells in healthy people across ages. Overall study context: There was about one barcoded beta molecule captured by template switching per two T cells.

Overall study results and limits: PBMC samples, being unsorted, prevented any conclusive comparison of naive and antigen-experienced cells. Comparison with aged donors showed that long-lived donors had more naive CD4+ cells and higher diversity.

A second PCR of roughly 7 to 11 cycles used a sample-barcoded 5' primer and a J-beta primer mix. A template-switch adaptor with 12 random nucleotides tagged each cDNA molecule. TCRdb used MiXCR to reprocess the 5' RACE reads, holding one entry per CDR3 protein. The table has 1,500,000 or so distinct CDR3 sequences, 40% to 45% seen once. V trimming: 3 bases; J trimming: 2 bases; junction bases outside the gene matches: 1. The germline V gene has CDR1 SQVTM and CDR2 ANQGSEA. This CDR3 comprises 14 residues. Concerning this clonotype itself: The target antigen is unknown.

This chain links TRBV29-1 with TRBJ2-6, with 7 positions matching TRBD2. The receptor's source is a woman younger than 30 in good health. Sequenced sample: blood. The CDR3 DNA is TGCAGCGTTGATGCGGGGGCTGGGGCCAACGTCCTGACTTTC. Translated, it gives CSVDAGAGANVLTF.